This entry concerns a single T cell receptor (beta chain). Its antigen is not known. Each sample had about 10^5 TCR templates assayed. The protocol was immunoSEQ multiplex PCR, while the TCRdb copy is restricted to in-frame clones and leaves out a portion. The table lists 70,000 to 90,000 clones, 85% to 90% of them singletons. This sample was included in a study of siplizumab effects on memory and regulatory T cells. Findings of the study overall: Unstimulated naive T cells seemed to show more diversity than memory cells did, and they also seemed to be among the major contributors to the alloresponse.

The clonotype was recovered from a human donor in good health. The specimen was CD4+ T cells sorted from blood.

The CDR3 DNA is TGTGCCAGCAGCGGGACTAGCGACTACGAGCAGTACTTC. The encoded protein is CASSGTSDYEQYF. The V call is TRBV9, the J call TRBJ2-7, with 9 positions matching TRBD2. Per germline, CDR1 SGDLS and CDR2 YYNGEE. The CDR3 sequence is 13 residues long. V dropped 3 bases and J dropped 3; count of bases not matched to a gene: 1.